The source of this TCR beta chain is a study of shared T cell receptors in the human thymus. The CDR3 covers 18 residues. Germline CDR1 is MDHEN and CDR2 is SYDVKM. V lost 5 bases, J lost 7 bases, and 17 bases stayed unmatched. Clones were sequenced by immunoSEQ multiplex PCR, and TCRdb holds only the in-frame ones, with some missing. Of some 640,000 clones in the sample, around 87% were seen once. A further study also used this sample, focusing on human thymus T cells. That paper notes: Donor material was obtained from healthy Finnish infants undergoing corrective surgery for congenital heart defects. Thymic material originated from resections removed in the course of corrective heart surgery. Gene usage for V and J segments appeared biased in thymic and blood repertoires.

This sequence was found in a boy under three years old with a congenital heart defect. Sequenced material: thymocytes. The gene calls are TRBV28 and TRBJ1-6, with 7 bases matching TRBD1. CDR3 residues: CASSPRGWREEGNSPLHF. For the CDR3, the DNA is TGTGCCAGCAGTCCCAGGGGGTGGAGGGAAGAAGGGAATTCACCCCTCCACTTT.